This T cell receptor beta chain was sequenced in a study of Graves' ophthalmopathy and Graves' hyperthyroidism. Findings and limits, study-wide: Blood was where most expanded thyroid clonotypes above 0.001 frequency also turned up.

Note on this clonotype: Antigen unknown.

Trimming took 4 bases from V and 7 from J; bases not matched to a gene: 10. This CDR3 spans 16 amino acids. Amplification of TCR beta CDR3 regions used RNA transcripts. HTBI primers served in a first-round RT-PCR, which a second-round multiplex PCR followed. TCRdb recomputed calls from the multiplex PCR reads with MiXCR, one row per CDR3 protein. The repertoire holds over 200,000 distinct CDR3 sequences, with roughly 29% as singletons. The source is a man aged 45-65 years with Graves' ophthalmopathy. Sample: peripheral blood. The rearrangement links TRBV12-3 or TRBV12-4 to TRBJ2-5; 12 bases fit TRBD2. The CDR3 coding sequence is TGTGCCAGCAGTTCGGGACTAGCGGGCGGTGCGGGGACCCAGTACTTC. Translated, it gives CASSSGLAGGAGTQYF.